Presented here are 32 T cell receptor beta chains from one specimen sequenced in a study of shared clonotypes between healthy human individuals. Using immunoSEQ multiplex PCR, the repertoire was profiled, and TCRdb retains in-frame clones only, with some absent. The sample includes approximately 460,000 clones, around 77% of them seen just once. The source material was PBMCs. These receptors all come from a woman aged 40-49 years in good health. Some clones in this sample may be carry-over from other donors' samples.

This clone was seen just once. For the CDR3, the DNA is TGTGCCAGCAGTTTTCCCAATCGAATAAGGGAGCAGTACTTC. Translating gives CASSFPNRIREQYF. The chain joins TRBV28 to TRBJ2-7, with D uncertain. This CDR3 comprises 14 residues. Deletions cut 3 bases from V and 7 bases from J, with 16 bases between. The germline V gene encodes CDR1 MDHEN and CDR2 SYDVKM. Full variable domain (remainder filled in from reference TRBV28 and TRBJ2-7): DVKVTQSSRYLVKRTGEKVFLECVQDMDHENMFWYRQDPGLGLRLIYFSYDVKMKEKGDIPEGYSVSREKKERFSLILESASTNQTSMYLCASSFPNRIREQYFGPGTRLTVT.

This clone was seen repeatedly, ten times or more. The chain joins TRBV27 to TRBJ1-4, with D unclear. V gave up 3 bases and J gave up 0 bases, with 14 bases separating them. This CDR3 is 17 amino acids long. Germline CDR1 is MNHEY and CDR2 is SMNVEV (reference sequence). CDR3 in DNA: TGTGCCAGCAGTTTTGTCGGGCGCCAGGCAACTAATGAAAAACTGTTTTTT. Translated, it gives CASSFVGRQATNEKLFF.

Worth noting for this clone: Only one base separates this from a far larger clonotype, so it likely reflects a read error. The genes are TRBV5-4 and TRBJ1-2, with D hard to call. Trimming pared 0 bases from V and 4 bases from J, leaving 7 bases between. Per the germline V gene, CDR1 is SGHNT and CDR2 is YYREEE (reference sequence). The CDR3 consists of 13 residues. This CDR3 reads CASSLATGYGYTF. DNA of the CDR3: TGTGCCAGCAGCTTGGCAACCGGCTATGGCTACACCTTC.

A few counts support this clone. CDR3 amino acids: CASSVAPYGLAGTYEQYF. Here the CDR3 DNA reads TGTGCCAGCAGCGTAGCCCCCTATGGACTAGCGGGAACCTACGAGCAGTACTTC. This chain links TRBV9 with TRBJ2-5; 12 bases are shared with TRBD2. With the DNA end fitting TRBJ2-7 better, the J assignment may be wrong. The germline V gene has CDR1 SGDLS and CDR2 YYNGEE. CDR3 size: 18 residues.

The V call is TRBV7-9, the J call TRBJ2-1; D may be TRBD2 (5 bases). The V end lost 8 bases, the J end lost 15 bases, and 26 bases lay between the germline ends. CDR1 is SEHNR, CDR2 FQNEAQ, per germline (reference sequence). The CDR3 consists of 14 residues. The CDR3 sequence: CASPDRRHGNGLFF. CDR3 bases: TGTGCCAGCCCCGACCGCCGTCACGGGAATGGGCTGTTCTTC.

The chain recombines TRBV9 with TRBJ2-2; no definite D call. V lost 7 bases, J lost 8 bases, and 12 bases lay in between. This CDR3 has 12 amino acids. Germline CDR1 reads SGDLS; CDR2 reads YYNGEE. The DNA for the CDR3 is TGTGCCAGCGGGAAAATTGGGGGGGAGCTGTTTTTT. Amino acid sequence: CASGKIGGELFF. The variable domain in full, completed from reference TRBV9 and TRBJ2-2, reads DSGVTQTPKHLITATGQRVTLRCSPRSGDLSVYWYQQSLDQGLQFLIQYYNGEERAKGNILERFSAQQFPDLHSELNLSSLELGDSALYFCASGKIGGELFFGEGSRLTVL.

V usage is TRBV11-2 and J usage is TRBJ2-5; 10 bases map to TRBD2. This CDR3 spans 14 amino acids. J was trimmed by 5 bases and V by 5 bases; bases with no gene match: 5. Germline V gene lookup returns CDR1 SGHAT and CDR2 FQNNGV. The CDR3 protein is CASSIPAGGETQYF. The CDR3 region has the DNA TGTGCCAGCAGCATACCAGCGGGAGGGGAGACCCAGTACTTC.

The CDR3 DNA sequence: TGTGCCAGCAGCGCGACAGCAACTAATGAAAAACTGTTTTTT. Amino acid sequence: CASSATATNEKLFF. The rearrangement uses TRBV11-2 and TRBJ1-4; possibly TRBD1 for D (5 bases). V lost 5 bases to trimming and J lost 0 bases, with 7 bases between them. The CDR3 runs to 14 residues. The germline gives CDR1 SGHAT, CDR2 FQNNGV.

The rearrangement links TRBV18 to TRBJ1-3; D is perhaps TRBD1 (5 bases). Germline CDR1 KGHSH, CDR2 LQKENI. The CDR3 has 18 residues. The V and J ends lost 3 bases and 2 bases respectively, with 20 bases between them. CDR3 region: CASSPSSTGPIPGNTIYF. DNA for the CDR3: TGTGCCAGCTCACCGAGTAGTACAGGTCCGATCCCTGGAAACACCATATATTTT. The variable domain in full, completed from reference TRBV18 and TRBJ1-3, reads NAGVMQNPRHLVRRRGQEARLRCSPMKGHSHVYWYRQLPEEGLKFMVYLQKENIIDESGMPKERFSAEFPKEGPSILRIQQVVRGDSAAYFCASSPSSTGPIPGNTIYFGEGSWLTVV.

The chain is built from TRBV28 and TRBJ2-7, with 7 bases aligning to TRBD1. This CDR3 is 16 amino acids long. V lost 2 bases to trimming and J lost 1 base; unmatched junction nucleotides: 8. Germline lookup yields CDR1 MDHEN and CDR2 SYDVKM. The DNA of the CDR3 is TGTGCCAGCAGTTTAAGAACAGGGGCGGATTCCTACGAGCAGTACTTC. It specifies CASSLRTGADSYEQYF.

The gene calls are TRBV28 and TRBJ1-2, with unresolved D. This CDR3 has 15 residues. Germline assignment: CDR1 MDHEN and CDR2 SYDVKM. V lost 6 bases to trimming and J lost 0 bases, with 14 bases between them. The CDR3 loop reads CASSSTTWSNYGYTF. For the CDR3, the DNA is TGTGCCAGCAGCTCTACAACGTGGTCTAACTATGGCTACACCTTC.

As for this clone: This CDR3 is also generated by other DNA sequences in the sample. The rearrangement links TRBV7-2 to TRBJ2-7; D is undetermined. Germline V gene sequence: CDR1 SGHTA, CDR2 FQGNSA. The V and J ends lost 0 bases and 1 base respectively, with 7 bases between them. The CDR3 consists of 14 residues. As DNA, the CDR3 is TGTGCCAGCAGCTTAGCGGGCAGATCCTACGAGCAGTACTTC. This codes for CASSLAGRSYEQYF. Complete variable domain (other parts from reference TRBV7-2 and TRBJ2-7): GAGVSQSPSNKVTEKGKDVELRCDPISGHTALYWYRQSLGQGLEFLIYFQGNSAPDKSGLPSDRFSAERTGGSVSTLTIQRTQQEDSAVYLCASSLAGRSYEQYFGPGTRLTVT.

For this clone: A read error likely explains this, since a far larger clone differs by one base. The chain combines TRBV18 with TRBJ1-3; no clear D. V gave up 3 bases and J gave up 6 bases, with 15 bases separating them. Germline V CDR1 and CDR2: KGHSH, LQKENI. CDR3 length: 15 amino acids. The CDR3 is CASSPPPQIENTIYF. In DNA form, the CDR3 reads TGTGCCAGCTCACCGCCGCCACAGATAGAAAACACCATATATTTT.

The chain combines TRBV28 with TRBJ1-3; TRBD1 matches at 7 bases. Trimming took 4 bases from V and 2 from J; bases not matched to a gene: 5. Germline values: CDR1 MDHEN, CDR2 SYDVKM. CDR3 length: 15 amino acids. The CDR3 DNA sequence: TGTGCCAGCAGTTCGACAGGGATTACTGGAAACACCATATATTTT. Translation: CASSSTGITGNTIYF.

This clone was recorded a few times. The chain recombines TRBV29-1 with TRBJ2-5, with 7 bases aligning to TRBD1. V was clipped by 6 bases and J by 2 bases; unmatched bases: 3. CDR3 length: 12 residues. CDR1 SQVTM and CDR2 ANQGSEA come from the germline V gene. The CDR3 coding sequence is TGCAGCGTCCGGGACAGTCAAGAGACCCAGTACTTC. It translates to CSVRDSQETQYF.

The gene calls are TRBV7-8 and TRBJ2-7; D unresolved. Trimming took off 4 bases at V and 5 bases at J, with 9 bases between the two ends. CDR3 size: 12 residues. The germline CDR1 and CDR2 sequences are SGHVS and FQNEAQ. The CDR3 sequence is CASSYPLDEQYF. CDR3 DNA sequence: TGTGCCAGCAGCTACCCATTGGACGAGCAGTACTTC. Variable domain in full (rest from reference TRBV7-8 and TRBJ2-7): GAGVSQSPRYKVAKRGQDVALRCDPISGHVSLFWYQQALGQGPEFLTYFQNEAQLDKSGLPSDRFFAERPEGSVSTLKIQRTQQEDSAVYLCASSYPLDEQYFGPGTRLTVT.

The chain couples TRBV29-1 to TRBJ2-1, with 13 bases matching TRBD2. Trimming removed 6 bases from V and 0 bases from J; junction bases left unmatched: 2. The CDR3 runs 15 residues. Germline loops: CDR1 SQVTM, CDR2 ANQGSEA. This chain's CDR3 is CSVGTSGASYNEQFF. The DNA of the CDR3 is TGCAGCGTCGGGACTAGCGGGGCCTCCTACAATGAGCAGTTCTTC.

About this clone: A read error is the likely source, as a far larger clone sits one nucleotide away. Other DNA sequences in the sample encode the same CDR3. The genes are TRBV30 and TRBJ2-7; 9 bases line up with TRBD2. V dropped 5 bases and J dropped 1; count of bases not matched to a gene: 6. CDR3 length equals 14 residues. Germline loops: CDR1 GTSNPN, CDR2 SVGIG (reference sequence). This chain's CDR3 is CAWRKAGGSYEQYF. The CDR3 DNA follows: TGTGCCTGGCGAAAAGCGGGAGGTTCCTACGAGCAGTACTTC.

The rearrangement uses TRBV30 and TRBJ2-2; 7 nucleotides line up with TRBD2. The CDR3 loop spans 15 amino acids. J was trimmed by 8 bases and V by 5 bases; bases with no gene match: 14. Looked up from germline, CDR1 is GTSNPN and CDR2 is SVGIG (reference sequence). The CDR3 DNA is TGTGCCTGGTCTCCGGGAGGTGTGGGGTCGGGGGAGCTGTTTTTT. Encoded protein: CAWSPGGVGSGELFF.

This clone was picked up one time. The CDR3 nucleotides read TGTGCCACCAGGCGACAGCACTCCTACAATGAGCAGTTCTTC. Protein product: CATRRQHSYNEQFF. V and J are TRBV25-1 and TRBJ2-1, with a tentative D call TRBD1 (5 bases). Germline CDR1 and CDR2: MGHDK and SYGVNS. Trimming left V 10 bases short and J 0 bases short, with 13 bases between. This CDR3 is built from 14 residues.

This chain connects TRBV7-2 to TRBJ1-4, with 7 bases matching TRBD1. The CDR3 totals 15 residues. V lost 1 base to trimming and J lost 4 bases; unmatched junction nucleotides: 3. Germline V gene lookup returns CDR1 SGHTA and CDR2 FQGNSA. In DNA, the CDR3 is TGTGCCAGCAGCTTAGGGGACAGTAGTAATGAAAAACTGTTTTTT. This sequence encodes CASSLGDSSNEKLFF.

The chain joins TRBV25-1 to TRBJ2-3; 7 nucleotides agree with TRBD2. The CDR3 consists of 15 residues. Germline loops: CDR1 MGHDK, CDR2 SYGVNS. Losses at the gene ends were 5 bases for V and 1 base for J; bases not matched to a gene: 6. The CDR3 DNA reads TGTGCCAGCAGTTCTAGACTAGCAGGCACAGATACGCAGTATTTT. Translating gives CASSSRLAGTDTQYF.

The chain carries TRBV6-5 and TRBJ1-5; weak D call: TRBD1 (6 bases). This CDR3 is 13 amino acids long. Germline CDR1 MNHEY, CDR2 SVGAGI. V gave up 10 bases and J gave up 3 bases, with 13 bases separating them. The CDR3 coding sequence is TGTGCCACCGCGCGGGGGGCCAATCAGCCCCAGCATTTT. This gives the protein CATARGANQPQHF.

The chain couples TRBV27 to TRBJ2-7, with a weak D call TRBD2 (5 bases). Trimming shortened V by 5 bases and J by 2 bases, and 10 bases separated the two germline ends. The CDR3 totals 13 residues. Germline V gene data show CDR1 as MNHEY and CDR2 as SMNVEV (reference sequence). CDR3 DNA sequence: TGTGCCAGCAGTCCTCCGGGGACCTACGAGCAGTACTTC. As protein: CASSPPGTYEQYF.

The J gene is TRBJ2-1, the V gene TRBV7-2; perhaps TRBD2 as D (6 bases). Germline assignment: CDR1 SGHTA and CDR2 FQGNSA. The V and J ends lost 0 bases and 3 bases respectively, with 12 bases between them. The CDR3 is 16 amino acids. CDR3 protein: CASSLAGSGLYNEQFF. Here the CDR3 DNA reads TGTGCCAGCAGCTTAGCGGGTAGCGGACTCTACAATGAGCAGTTCTTC.

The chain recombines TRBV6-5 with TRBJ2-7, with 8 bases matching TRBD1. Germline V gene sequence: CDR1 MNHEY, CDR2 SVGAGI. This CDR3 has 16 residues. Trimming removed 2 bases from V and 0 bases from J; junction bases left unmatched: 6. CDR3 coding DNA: TGTGCCAGCAGTTACGAAGGGACAGGTTCCTCCTACGAGCAGTACTTC. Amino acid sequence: CASSYEGTGSSYEQYF.

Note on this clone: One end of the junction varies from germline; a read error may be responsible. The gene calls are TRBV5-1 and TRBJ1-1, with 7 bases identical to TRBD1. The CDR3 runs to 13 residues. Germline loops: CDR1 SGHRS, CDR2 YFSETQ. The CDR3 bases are TGCGCCAGCAGCCCGGACGGGACAGACCGCCTTATCTTT. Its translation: CASSPDGTDRLIF.

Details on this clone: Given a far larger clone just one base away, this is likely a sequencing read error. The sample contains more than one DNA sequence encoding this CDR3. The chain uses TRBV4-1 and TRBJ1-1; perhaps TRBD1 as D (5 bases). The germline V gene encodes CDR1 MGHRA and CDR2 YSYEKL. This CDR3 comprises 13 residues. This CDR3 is CASSQRSGLPNLF. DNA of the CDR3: TGCGCCAGCAGCCAAAGATCGGGACTACCAAATCTATTT.

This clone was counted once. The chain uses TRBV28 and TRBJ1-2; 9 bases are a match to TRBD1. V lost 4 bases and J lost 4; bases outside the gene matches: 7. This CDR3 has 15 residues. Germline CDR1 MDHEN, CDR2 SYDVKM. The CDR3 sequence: CASSSTGQGGYGYTF. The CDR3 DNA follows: TGTGCCAGCAGTTCCACGGGACAGGGAGGCTATGGCTACACCTTC.

The chain's CDR3 is CAISVEVADTQYF. CDR3 nucleotides: TGTGCCATCAGTGTTGAGGTAGCGGATACGCAGTATTTT. The chain recombines TRBV10-3 with TRBJ2-3, with TRBD2 as a possible D gene (5 bases). Trimming pared 4 bases from V and 6 bases from J, leaving 11 bases between. Germline loops: CDR1 ENHRY, CDR2 SYGVKD. The CDR3 runs to 13 residues.

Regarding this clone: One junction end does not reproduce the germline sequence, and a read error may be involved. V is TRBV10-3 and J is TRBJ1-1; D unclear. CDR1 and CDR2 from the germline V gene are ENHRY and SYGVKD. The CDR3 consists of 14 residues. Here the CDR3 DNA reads TGTGCCATCAGCCCGGGCCCTAGCAACACTCAAGCTTTCTTT. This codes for CAISPGPSNTQAFF.

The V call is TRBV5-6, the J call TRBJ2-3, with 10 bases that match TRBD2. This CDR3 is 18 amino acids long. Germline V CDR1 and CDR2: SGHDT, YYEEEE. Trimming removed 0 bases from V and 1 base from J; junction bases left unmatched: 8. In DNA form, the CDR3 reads TGTGCCAGCAGCTTGGTAAGGCTAGCGGGAGAGGGCACAGATACGCAGTATTTT. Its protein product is CASSLVRLAGEGTDTQYF.